Below, one TCR beta chain is given with its context. This sample was included in a study of T cell changes during pregnancy in multiple sclerosis. Measured with immunoSEQ multiplex PCR; TCRdb has only the in-frame clones, and not every one. The sample lists roughly 49,000 clones; over 90% were seen once. Germline values: CDR1 SGHAT, CDR2 FQNNGV. V was shortened by 4 bases and J by 8 bases, with 26 bases between the two germline ends. The CDR3 runs 18 residues. The sequence derives from a female donor with multiple sclerosis, enrolled in a pregnancy study. The chain combines TRBV11-2 with TRBJ1-4; tentatively, D is TRBD1 (5 bases). Sample: peripheral blood, taken after pregnancy. CDR3 in amino acids: CASSSFLGTGGMVEKLFF. CDR3 nucleotides: TGTGCCAGCAGCTCTTTTTTGGGGACGGGCGGGATGGTAGAAAAACTGTTTTTT.